Listed below are T cell receptor beta chains from one sample, sequenced in a study of blood T cells in healthy people across ages. MiXCR, run by TCRdb on the 5' RACE reads, gives a single entry per CDR3 protein. The repertoire holds around 1,800,000 distinct CDR3 sequences, with 35% to 50% as singletons. Specimen: blood. These receptors came from a human donor in good health. Each CDR3 is given with its conserved first and last residue. D genes are given only for firm matches. Only part of the rows carry a size: once, few, many, or a class if the clone is expanded.

j_gene	d_gene	abundance	v_gene	CDR3aa	CDR3nt
TRBJ2-7	NA	few	TRBV18	CASSKGTDYEQYF	TGTGCCAGCTCTAAAGGGACTGACTACGAGCAGTACTTC
TRBJ2-7	NA	NA	TRBV5-1	CASSLEEPAVYEQYF	TGCGCCAGCAGCTTGGAAGAGCCGGCCGTCTACGAGCAGTACTTC
TRBJ1-1	TRBD1	NA	TRBV20-1	CSAVDREMNTEAFF	TGCAGTGCGGTGGACAGGGAAATGAACACTGAAGCTTTCTTT
TRBJ1-2	TRBD1	NA	TRBV15	CATSGGDRPAYGYTF	TGTGCCACCAGCGGAGGGGACAGGCCGGCCTATGGCTACACCTTC
TRBJ1-4	NA	NA	TRBV27	CASGTKGRGGANEKLFF	TGTGCCAGCGGTACCAAGGGCAGGGGAGGGGCTAACGAAAAACTGTTTTTT
TRBJ2-5	NA	few	TRBV6-6	CASSLQGPAYQETQYF	TGTGCCAGCAGTTTACAGGGTCCCGCGTACCAAGAGACCCAGTACTTC
TRBJ2-7	NA	NA	TRBV6-5	CANSYTPGAYEQYF	TGTGCCAACAGTTACACTCCGGGGGCCTACGAGCAGTACTTC
TRBJ2-5	NA	NA	TRBV9	CASSGNNMGTETQYF	TGTGCCAGCAGCGGTAATAATATGGGAACAGAGACCCAGTACTTC
TRBJ2-3	TRBD2	NA	TRBV7-9	CASSLAGVAGSTDTQYF	TGTGCCAGCAGCTTAGCAGGGGTAGCGGGATCCACAGATACGCAGTATTTT
TRBJ1-1	NA	few	TRBV7-2	CASSEIRQASEAFF	TGTGCCAGCAGCGAGATCCGACAGGCATCTGAAGCTTTCTTT
TRBJ1-5	NA	NA	TRBV6-1	CASRKSWGNQPQHF	TGTGCCAGCAGGAAGTCGTGGGGGAATCAGCCCCAGCATTTT
TRBJ1-2	NA	NA	TRBV29-1	CSVEDFQSNYGYTF	TGCAGCGTTGAAGATTTTCAGTCTAACTATGGCTACACCTTC
TRBJ2-7	NA	few	TRBV4-2	CASSQSTVYSEEYLHDYEQYF	TGTGCCAGCAGCCAATCGACCGTATATAGTGAGGAATATCTCCACGATTACGAGCAGTACTTC
TRBJ1-2	NA	few	TRBV7-2	CASSLAWGAYYGYTF	TGTGCCAGCAGCTTAGCGTGGGGTGCGTACTATGGCTACACCTTC
TRBJ2-5	TRBD2	NA	TRBV20-1	CSARDLGLAGHQETQYF	TGCAGTGCTAGAGATCTTGGGCTAGCGGGCCACCAAGAGACCCAGTACTTC
TRBJ2-7	NA	NA	TRBV6-5	CASSDSRGTYEQYF	TGTGCCAGCAGTGACTCGAGGGGAACCTACGAGCAGTACTTC
TRBJ2-2	NA	few	TRBV24-1	CATSDTPRGPNTGELFF	TGTGCCACCAGTGATACCCCCCGGGGACCTAACACCGGGGAGCTGTTTTTT
TRBJ1-1	NA	NA	TRBV14	CASSQLRYAGTEAFF	TGTGCCAGCAGCCAATTAAGGTATGCTGGCACTGAAGCTTTCTTT
TRBJ1-2	NA	NA	TRBV4-3	CASSPWEAPAYGYTF	TGCGCCAGCAGCCCGTGGGAGGCTCCCGCCTATGGCTACACCTTC
TRBJ1-2	NA	few	TRBV7-9	CASSLNSGAHYGYTF	TGTGCCAGCAGTCTAAACTCGGGGGCGCACTATGGCTACACCTTC
TRBJ1-2	TRBD1	NA	TRBV12-3/TRBV12-4	CASTVDTGGGYTF	TGTGCCAGCACCGTGGACACAGGGGGTGGCTACACCTTC
TRBJ1-6	NA	NA	TRBV20-1	CSARVGSYNSPPHF	TGCAGTGCTAGAGTGGGCTCCTATAATTCACCCCCCCACTTT
TRBJ2-3	TRBD1	NA	TRBV28	CASNTWGQGISDTQYF	TGTGCCAGCAATACCTGGGGACAGGGAATTTCAGATACGCAGTATTTT
TRBJ1-2	NA	once	TRBV28	CASSRVLRQSYGYTF	TGTGCCAGCAGCCGAGTCCTACGACAGAGCTATGGCTACACCTTC
TRBJ2-5	TRBD2	few	TRBV5-5	CASSLGGLAGARTPQETQYF	TGTGCCAGCAGCTTGGGAGGACTAGCGGGGGCCCGAACCCCCCAAGAGACCCAGTACTTC
TRBJ2-5	NA	few	TRBV5-6	CASSKAAQETQYF	TGTGCCAGCAGCAAGGCGGCCCAAGAGACCCAGTACTTC
TRBJ2-1	NA	NA	TRBV7-2	CASSLVALREGHEEFF	TGTGCCAGCAGCTTAGTAGCTCTGAGGGAAGGACACGAAGAGTTCTTC
TRBJ2-7	NA	NA	TRBV2	CASSVGSLRCYEQYF	TGTGCCAGCAGTGTTGGCAGCCTTAGATGCTACGAGCAGTACTTC
TRBJ2-3	NA	NA	TRBV25-1	CASSEIGTNTQYF	TGTGCCAGCAGTGAAATCGGCACAAATACGCAGTATTTT
TRBJ2-7	TRBD1	NA	TRBV6-6	CASSYFGGQGSYEQYF	TGTGCCAGCAGTTACTTCGGGGGACAGGGCTCCTACGAGCAGTACTTC
TRBJ1-2	NA	NA	TRBV5-5	CASSLIIGDGYTF	TGTGCCAGCAGCTTGATTATCGGGGATGGCTACACCTTC
TRBJ1-4	NA	few	TRBV25-1	CASSAWTTEKLFF	TGTGCCAGCAGTGCTTGGACGACTGAAAAACTGTTTTTT
TRBJ1-2	TRBD1	NA	TRBV6-5	CASSYSRGGGSGYTF	TGTGCCAGCAGTTACTCTAGAGGGGGCGGATCGGGCTACACCTTC
TRBJ2-3	NA	NA	TRBV28	CASISGLGGTQYF	TGTGCCAGCATTTCAGGGCTAGGCGGTACGCAGTATTTT
TRBJ2-1	TRBD1	few	TRBV2	CASSGQGADEQFF	TGTGCCAGCAGCGGACAGGGGGCGGATGAGCAGTTCTTC
TRBJ2-5	TRBD2	NA	TRBV27	CARPGTSGEETQYF	TGTGCCAGACCCGGGACTAGCGGGGAAGAGACCCAGTACTTC